This TCR beta chain was documented in a study of beta chain features in type 1 diabetes (dated by TCRdb to the late 2010s). Some background on the complete study: Patients and healthy donors did not differ in mean age, gender distribution, total cell number or subset yield. Naive and central memory subsets were obtained from all 30 or so donors, but regulatory and stem cell-like memory subsets were isolated from only 8 patients and roughly eight healthy donors. A total of some 110 million sorted cells were examined across all samples, and a strong correlation was observed between cell number per subset and RNA yield. The study compared TCRB repertoires of sorted circulating CD4+ T cell subsets between recently diagnosed type 1 diabetes patients and matched healthy donors.

The entire isolated RNA was reverse transcribed using the High Capacity cDNA Reverse Transcription Kit, and thus expressed TCRB transcripts were sequenced. Naive, central memory and regulatory T cell samples underwent deep immunoSEQ sequencing, averaging roughly 3.3 million total reads per sample. Sorted cells were lysed in RLT buffer and RNA was extracted with DNase-treated RNeasy Micro or Mini kits, depending on cell number. Each cell subset was processed on its own to prevent cross-contamination, while patient and healthy donor samples were processed together. The immunoSEQ multiplex PCR was used to amplify TCRB sequences from cDNA, generating 87-bp fragments that spanned the CDR3 region. Amplicons were sequenced on the Illumina HiSeq platform. In the authors' own workflow: PCR bias was corrected computationally using synthetic template baselines, and reads within Hamming distance 2 were collapsed, with unmergeable singletons discarded. By aligning reads against IMGT, V, D and J genes, CDR3 length, and insertions or deletions at six rearrangement sites were assigned. Clonotype counts were normalized to sorted cell number within each subset before computing true diversity and Gini coefficients with the tcR R package. The overlap coefficient, calculated on TCRB nucleotide sequences, was used to quantify repertoire sharing. Out-of-frame TCRB sequences from naive cells were analyzed to stand in for the pre-selection repertoire. In TCRdb, the immuneACCESS table is reduced to in-frame sequences with V and J assigned. These tables do not hold every clone; where another copy was compared, an unresolved V gene accounts for under half, and the others remain unexplained. V and J calls and clone size are given by that table; D and trimming were obtained from the DNA. This sample comprises 430,000 or so clones, approximately 10% of them detected only once. Approximately 0.05% of the sample rests with the top ten.

Ten or more counts support this clone. There is no known antigen for this receptor. Base-call qualities are not available, and no considerably larger clone is one nucleotide away. The CDR3 goes from the cysteine to the phenylalanine over 15 residues. The only DNA kept is the CDR3, 45 bases in frame from the first base. Germline trimming amounts to 0 bases on V and 7 bases on J, with 8 as the count of junction bases outside the gene matches. CDR1 and CDR2 are read off the germline V gene as SGDLS and YYNGEE. The paper's findings and limits, for the study overall: Naive, central memory and regulatory TCRB repertoires appeared to be more alike among patients than among healthy donors. PCR might favor shorter templates, but patient and control samples were amplified and corrected together, so any skew would affect both groups equally. Type 1 diabetes patients showed a moderate but significant shortening of TCRB CDR3 length in all four CD4+ subsets. Patients with type 1 diabetes made fewer insertions and deleted more nucleotides at VDJ recombination sites, implying thymic rearrangement abnormalities. Because cDNA was sequenced instead of genomic DNA, highly expressing activated cells could be over-represented, though the groups showed no difference in activation or CD3 levels. Only small numbers of individuals were included in the HLA sub-analyses, which left unresolved whether HLA type had any influence on TCRB rearrangement.

From each donor, a single peripheral blood sample of 100 to 150 mL on average was drawn into heparinised tubes. Using a panel that included CD45RO, CCR7, CD25, CD127, CD95 and CD27, naive, central memory, regulatory and stem cell-like memory CD4+ T cells were sorted on a BD FACSAria II. Purity was above 95% for every sorted population. PBMCs were separated immediately by Lymphoprep density gradient centrifugation and were stained directly, without being cultured. Samples were stained and sorted in pairs, with one healthy donor and one patient per experiment, so that batch effects were minimized. The sequenced material came from naive CD4+ T cells from blood. Reading the label with the study, this specimen's cell subset or site is: true naive CD4+ T cells. The chain joins TRBV9 to TRBJ2-5; 8 bases in the junction line up with TRBD2. The TCR comes from a woman between 18 and 29 years old in good health. CDR3 sequence: CASSVGTSPRGTQYF. The sequence in DNA is TGTGCCAGCAGCGTAGGGACTAGCCCTCGTGGGACCCAGTACTTC.